The rows below give T cell receptor beta chains drawn from one sample of a study of blood T cell repertoires in COVID-19. Libraries were prepared by immunoSEQ multiplex PCR; TCRdb keeps only in-frame clonotypes and omits some of them. This sample has under 15,000 clones, with 55% to 80% found just once. The sequencing sample was made of peripheral blood. These receptors all stem from a human donor in a cohort sampled during active COVID-19. Both conserved end residues are part of each CDR3. D genes are given only for firm matches. Clone size is stated in some rows and not others, as once, few, many or a class when expanded.

V,J,D,size,CDR3,DNA
TRBV19,TRBJ2-6,TRBD1,.,CASSRQGYGANVLTF,TGTGCCAGTAGCCGACAGGGGTATGGGGCCAACGTCCTGACTTTC
TRBV18,TRBJ2-3,.,.,CASSPHQGTDTQYF,TGTGCCAGCTCACCACATCAGGGTACAGATACGCAGTATTTT
TRBV6-4,TRBJ2-1,TRBD2,.,CASRRLANEQFF,TGTGCCAGCAGGCGACTAGCAAATGAGCAGTTCTTC
TRBV18,TRBJ1-1,.,.,CASSRSGPSEKFF,TGTGCCAGCTCACGGTCAGGCCCCTCGGAAAAGTTCTTT
TRBV10-3,TRBJ1-5,.,.,CAISDGNSNQPQHF,TGTGCCATCAGTGACGGGAATAGCAATCAGCCCCAGCATTTT
TRBV11-3,TRBJ2-7,TRBD2,.,CASSTGGGSSYEQYF,TGTGCCAGCAGCACCGGAGGCGGGAGTTCCTACGAGCAGTACTTC
TRBV5-1,TRBJ2-3,.,.,CASSLVAGEGDTQYF,TGCGCCAGCAGCTTGGTGGCCGGAGAGGGAGATACGCAGTATTTT
TRBV2,TRBJ1-5,TRBD1,once,CASSEKGQANQPQHF,TGTGCCAGCAGTGAAAAGGGACAGGCGAACCAGCCCCAGCATTTT
TRBV4-1,TRBJ2-3,.,.,CASSHGRGPARNTQYF,TGCGCCAGCAGCCACGGCAGGGGCCCAGCCAGGAATACGCAGTATTTT
TRBV4-3,TRBJ2-2,TRBD2,.,CASSQEGLAGRTGELFF,TGCGCCAGCAGCCAAGAAGGCCTAGCGGGCCGAACCGGGGAGCTGTTTTTT
TRBV27,TRBJ2-2,TRBD1,.,CASSHTGGWTGELFF,TGTGCCAGCAGTCATACAGGGGGCTGGACCGGGGAGCTGTTTTTT
TRBV7-8,TRBJ1-3,TRBD1,.,CASSQGQGANTIYF,TGTGCCAGCAGCCAGGGACAGGGAGCGAACACCATATATTTT
TRBV7-9,TRBJ1-1,.,.,CASSLAAGTEAFF,TGTGCCAGCAGCTTAGCGGCGGGTACTGAAGCTTTCTTT
TRBV19,TRBJ2-7,.,once,CASSPRGTYEQYF,TGTGCCAGTAGTCCTAGGGGTACCTACGAGCAGTACTTC
TRBV30,TRBJ1-4,.,.,CAWRAPGGRGEKLFF,TGTGCCTGGAGGGCTCCCGGGGGGCGCGGTGAAAAACTGTTTTTT
TRBV5-4,TRBJ1-2,.,.,CASSPGQGMSGYTF,TGTGCCAGCAGCCCTGGCCAGGGGATGTCTGGCTACACCTTC
TRBV3-1/TRBV3-2,TRBJ2-7,.,once,CASSQVEGFGEQYF,TGTGCCAGCAGCCAAGTGGAGGGGTTCGGAGAGCAGTACTTC